This T cell receptor (beta chain) is drawn from a study of a mutant IDH1 vaccine in newly diagnosed glioma. The method was immunoSEQ multiplex PCR; TCRdb's version includes in-frame clones alone and lacks a portion of them. The sample lists about 52,000 clones, roughly 90% occurring once. On this clone: Its antigen is as yet unknown.

The time point denotes: week 11, during vaccination. A 20-mer mutant IDH1 peptide at 300 ug was injected subcutaneously with topical imiquimod. V dropped 3 bases and J dropped 2 bases, with 11 bases sitting between them. The germline gives CDR1 WSHSY, CDR2 SAAADI. This CDR3 has 14 amino acids. Here the sequenced sample was PBMCs, taken from a glioma patient whose treatment included an IDH1 peptide vaccine. The receptor comes from a man aged 50-60 years with glioma. The chain has TRBV10-2 and TRBJ2-7; D unclear. CDR3 sequence reads: CASSDFEDPYEQYF. The CDR3 DNA sequence: TGCGCCAGCAGTGATTTTGAGGACCCCTACGAGCAGTACTTC.